This T cell receptor beta chain was captured in a study of cytomegalovirus exposure and HLA in healthy donors. TCRdb's table, derived via immunoSEQ multiplex PCR, lists solely in-frame clones and lacks some. The table shows over 35,000 clones, with 90% to 95% occurring only once. Germline assignment: CDR1 LNHDA and CDR2 SQIVND (reference sequence). V lost 3 bases to trimming and J lost 3 bases; unmatched junction nucleotides: 3. The CDR3 runs 15 residues. On this clone: Its antigen is undetermined.

Notes on the study in general: Listed as cytomegalovirus-associated were 150 to 200 TCR beta chains.

The clonotype was recovered from a man between 18 and 29 years old in good health and CMV-seronegative. The sequenced sample consisted of PBMCs. The chain combines TRBV19 with TRBJ2-1; 9 bases map to TRBD1. The CDR3, as DNA: TGTGCCAGTAGTATTCCGGGACAGGGCTACAATGAGCAGTTCTTC. It translates to CASSIPGQGYNEQFF.